This is a list of T cell receptor beta chains from one sample in a study of blood T cell repertoires in COVID-19. Data came from immunoSEQ multiplex PCR; TCRdb stores just in-frame clones and leaves some out. The sample consists of 200,000 or so clones, 80% to 90% of them appearing once. Sequencing input: PBMCs or T cells enriched from blood (not recorded which). Receptors were obtained from a woman aged 18-29 years in a cohort exposed to, infected with or recovered from COVID-19 (not recorded which). Both conserved end residues are part of each CDR3. The D gene is left open where the match is weak. A row's size may be missing; if present it is once, few, many or a size class.

J | D | size | V | CDR3 | DNA
TRBJ2-1 | TRBD2 | few | TRBV4-1 | CASSQVTSGNNEQFF | TGCGCCAGCAGCCAAGTCACTAGCGGGAATAATGAGCAGTTCTTC
TRBJ1-1 | - | few | TRBV30 | CAWSPGYGYTEAFF | TGTGCCTGGAGTCCCGGGTATGGATACACTGAAGCTTTCTTT
TRBJ1-5 | - | - | TRBV27 | CASSFVVSQPQHF | TGTGCCAGCAGTTTTGTCGTGAGCCAACCCCAGCATTTT
TRBJ1-2 | - | - | TRBV5-1 | CASSTDSDNYGYTF | TGCGCCAGCAGCACGGACAGTGATAACTATGGCTACACCTTC
TRBJ1-2 | - | - | TRBV18 | CASSPAPEAGYGYTF | TGTGCCAGCTCACCAGCTCCGGAGGCGGGGTATGGCTACACCTTC
TRBJ1-5 | TRBD1 | - | TRBV28 | CASRQGSNQPQHF | TGTGCCAGTCGACAGGGCAGCAATCAGCCCCAGCATTTT
TRBJ1-2 | TRBD1 | - | TRBV5-8 | CASSRVQGDYGYTF | TGTGCCAGCAGCCGCGTCCAGGGGGACTATGGCTACACCTTC
TRBJ1-4 | - | - | TRBV6-5 | CASSFGPQGGEKLFF | TGTGCCAGCAGTTTTGGGCCTCAGGGAGGTGAAAAACTGTTTTTT
TRBJ1-1 | - | - | TRBV10-3 | CAISPTGAAFF | TGTGCCATCAGTCCGACAGGCGCAGCTTTCTTT
TRBJ2-3 | - | - | TRBV7-9 | CASSLGEGETPDTQYF | TGTGCCAGCAGCTTAGGCGAGGGGGAAACCCCAGATACGCAGTATTTT
TRBJ2-1 | TRBD1 | - | TRBV24-1 | CATSSVIGQEQIEQFF | TGTGCCACCTCGAGTGTTATAGGACAGGAGCAAATTGAGCAGTTCTTC
TRBJ2-1 | TRBD2 | - | TRBV5-5 | CASSLRVAGEIEQFF | TGTGCCAGCAGCTTGAGGGTAGCGGGTGAGATTGAGCAGTTCTTC
TRBJ2-7 | TRBD1 | - | TRBV6-1 | CASSEAATGLLHEQYF | TGTGCCAGCAGTGAAGCTGCGACAGGGCTGCTCCACGAGCAGTACTTC
TRBJ1-5 | - | - | TRBV19 | CASSINAGQPQHF | TGTGCCAGTAGTATAAACGCGGGTCAGCCCCAGCATTTT
TRBJ2-7 | TRBD2 | once | TRBV3-1/TRBV3-2 | CASSQDRRTSGNYISYEQYF | TGTGCCAGCAGCCAAGATAGGCGGACTAGCGGGAACTACATCTCCTACGAGCAGTACTTC
TRBJ1-1 | - | - | TRBV2 | CASSNPGGPNTEAFF | TGTGCCAGCAGTAATCCGGGGGGGCCAAACACTGAAGCTTTCTTT
TRBJ2-2 | TRBD1 | - | TRBV2 | CASRWGQANTGELFF | TGTGCCAGCAGGTGGGGACAGGCGAACACCGGGGAGCTGTTTTTT
TRBJ1-1 | - | - | TRBV10-3 | CAISEQDSLGNTEAFF | TGTGCCATCAGTGAGCAGGATTCTTTGGGGAACACTGAAGCTTTCTTT
TRBJ2-3 | - | - | TRBV20-1 | CSAYRGDTQYF | TGCAGTGCGTATAGAGGAGATACGCAGTATTTT
TRBJ2-7 | - | - | TRBV7-9 | CASTPLGGADYEQYF | TGTGCCAGCACCCCTTTAGGAGGCGCCGATTACGAGCAGTACTTC
TRBJ1-1 | TRBD1 | - | TRBV6-5 | CASSGTGGWTEAFF | TGTGCCAGCAGCGGGACAGGGGGCTGGACTGAAGCTTTCTTT
TRBJ1-3 | - | - | TRBV27 | CASSVNRDSGNTIYF | TGTGCCAGCAGTGTTAACAGGGACTCTGGAAACACCATATATTTT
TRBJ2-3 | - | - | TRBV3-1/TRBV3-2 | CASSQTGTTLPDTQYF | TGTGCCAGCAGTCAAACCGGGACAACTCTCCCGGATACGCAGTATTTT
TRBJ1-6 | TRBD1 | - | TRBV27 | CASSWTGNSPLHF | TGTGCCAGCAGTTGGACAGGGAATTCACCCCTCCACTTT
TRBJ1-1 | - | once | TRBV5-4 | CASSLEQGGTEAFF | TGTGCCAGCAGCTTGGAGCAGGGCGGCACTGAAGCTTTCTTT
TRBJ2-7 | - | - | TRBV9 | CASSVEGDYEQYF | TGTGCCAGCAGCGTAGAGGGAGACTACGAGCAGTACTTC
TRBJ2-5 | - | - | TRBV11-3 | CASMHRVEGETQYF | TGTGCCAGCATGCACAGGGTTGAGGGAGAGACCCAGTACTTC
TRBJ1-6 | - | - | TRBV2 | CASSDDSPLHF | TGTGCCAGCAGTGACGATTCACCCCTCCACTTT
TRBJ2-1 | - | once | TRBV5-6 | CASSRGDLSYNEQFF | TGTGCCAGCAGCAGGGGCGACCTTTCTTACAATGAGCAGTTCTTC
TRBJ1-3 | - | - | TRBV28 | CASSFQGRGNTIYF | TGTGCCAGCAGTTTTCAGGGAAGGGGAAACACCATATATTTT
TRBJ2-7 | - | - | TRBV19 | CASSIVGQGTYTSYEQYF | TGTGCCAGTAGTATAGTAGGTCAGGGTACATACACGTCCTACGAGCAGTACTTC
TRBJ1-6 | - | - | TRBV6-5 | CASSQGRTPLHF | TGTGCCAGCAGTCAGGGGCGGACACCCCTCCACTTT
TRBJ1-5 | - | - | TRBV3-1/TRBV3-2 | CASSQGGRDQPQHF | TGTGCCAGCAGCCAAGGGGGCCGGGATCAGCCCCAGCATTTT
TRBJ2-7 | TRBD1 | - | TRBV11-2 | CASSSTGYEQYF | TGTGCCAGCAGCTCGACAGGGTACGAGCAGTACTTC